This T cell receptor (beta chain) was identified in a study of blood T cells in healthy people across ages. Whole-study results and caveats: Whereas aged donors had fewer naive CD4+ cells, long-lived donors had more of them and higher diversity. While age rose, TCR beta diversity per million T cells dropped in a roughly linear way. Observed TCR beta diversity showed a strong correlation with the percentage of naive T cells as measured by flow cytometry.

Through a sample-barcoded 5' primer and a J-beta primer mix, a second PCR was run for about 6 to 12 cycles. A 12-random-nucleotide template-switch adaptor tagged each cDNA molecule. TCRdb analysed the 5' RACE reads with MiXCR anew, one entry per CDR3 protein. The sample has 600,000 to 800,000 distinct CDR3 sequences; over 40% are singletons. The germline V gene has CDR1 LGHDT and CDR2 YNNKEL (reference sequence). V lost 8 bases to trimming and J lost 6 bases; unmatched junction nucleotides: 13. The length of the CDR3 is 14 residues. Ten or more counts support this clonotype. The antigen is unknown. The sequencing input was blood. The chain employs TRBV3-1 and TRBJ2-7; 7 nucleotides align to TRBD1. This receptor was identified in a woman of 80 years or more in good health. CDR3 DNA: TGTGCCAGCGCCTTTAGACAGGGAAAGGGCGAGCAGTACTTC. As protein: CASAFRQGKGEQYF.